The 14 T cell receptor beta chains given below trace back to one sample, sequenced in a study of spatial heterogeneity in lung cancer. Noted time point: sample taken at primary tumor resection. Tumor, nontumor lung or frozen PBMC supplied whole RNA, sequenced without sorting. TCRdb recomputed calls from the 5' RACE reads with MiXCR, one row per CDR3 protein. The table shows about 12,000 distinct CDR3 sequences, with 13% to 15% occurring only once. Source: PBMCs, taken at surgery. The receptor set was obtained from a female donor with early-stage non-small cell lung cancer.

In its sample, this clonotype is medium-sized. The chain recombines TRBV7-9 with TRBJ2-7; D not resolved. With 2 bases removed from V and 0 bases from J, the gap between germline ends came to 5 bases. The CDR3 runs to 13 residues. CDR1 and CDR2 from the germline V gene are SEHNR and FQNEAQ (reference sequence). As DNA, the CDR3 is TGTGCCAGCAGCTTACCCAGCTCCTACGAGCAGTACTTC. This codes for CASSLPSSYEQYF.

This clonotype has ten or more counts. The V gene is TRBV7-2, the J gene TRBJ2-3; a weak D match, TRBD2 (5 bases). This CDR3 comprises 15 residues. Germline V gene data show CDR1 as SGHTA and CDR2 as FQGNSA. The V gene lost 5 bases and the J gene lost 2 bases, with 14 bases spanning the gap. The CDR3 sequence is CASSSRERATDTQYF. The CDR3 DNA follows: TGTGCCAGCAGCAGCCGGGAACGGGCCACAGATACGCAGTATTTT.

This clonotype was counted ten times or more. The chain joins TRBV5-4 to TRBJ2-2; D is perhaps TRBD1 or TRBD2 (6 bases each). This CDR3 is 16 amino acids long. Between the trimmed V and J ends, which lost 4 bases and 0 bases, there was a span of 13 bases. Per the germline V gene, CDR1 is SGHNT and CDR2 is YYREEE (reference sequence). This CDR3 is CASSPGGTTNTGELFF. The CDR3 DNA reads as TGTGCCAGCAGCCCCGGCGGGACAACGAACACCGGGGAGCTGTTTTTT.

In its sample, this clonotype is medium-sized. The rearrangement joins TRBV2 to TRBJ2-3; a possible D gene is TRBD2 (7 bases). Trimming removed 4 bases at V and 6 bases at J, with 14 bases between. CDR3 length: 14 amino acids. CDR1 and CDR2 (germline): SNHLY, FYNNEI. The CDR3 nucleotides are TGTGCCAGCAGTGTCGGGGGGCGAGGGGATACGCAGTATTTT. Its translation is CASSVGGRGDTQYF.

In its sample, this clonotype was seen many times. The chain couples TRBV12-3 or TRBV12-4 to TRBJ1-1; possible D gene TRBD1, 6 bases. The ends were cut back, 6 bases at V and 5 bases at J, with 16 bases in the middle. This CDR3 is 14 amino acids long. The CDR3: CASRRSQGLTEAFF. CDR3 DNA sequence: TGTGCCAGCAGAAGGTCTCAGGGGCTTACTGAAGCTTTCTTT.

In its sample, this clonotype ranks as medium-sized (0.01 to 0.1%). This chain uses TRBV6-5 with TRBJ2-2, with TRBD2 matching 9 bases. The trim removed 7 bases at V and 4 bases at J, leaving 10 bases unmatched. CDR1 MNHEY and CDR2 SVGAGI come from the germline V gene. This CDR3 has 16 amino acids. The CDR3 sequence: CASTLGAGGGTGELFF. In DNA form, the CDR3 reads TGTGCCAGCACCTTAGGGGCGGGAGGGGGCACCGGGGAGCTGTTTTTT.

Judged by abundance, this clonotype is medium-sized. Here the CDR3 reads CSVYQGATEQYF. For the CDR3, the DNA is TGCAGCGTTTATCAGGGGGCGACAGAGCAGTACTTC. The chain couples TRBV29-1 to TRBJ2-7; 8 bases map to TRBD1. The germline V gene encodes CDR1 SQVTM and CDR2 ANQGSEA. The CDR3 spans 12 residues. The V segment lost 5 bases and the J segment 7 bases; nucleotides outside the gene matches: 7.

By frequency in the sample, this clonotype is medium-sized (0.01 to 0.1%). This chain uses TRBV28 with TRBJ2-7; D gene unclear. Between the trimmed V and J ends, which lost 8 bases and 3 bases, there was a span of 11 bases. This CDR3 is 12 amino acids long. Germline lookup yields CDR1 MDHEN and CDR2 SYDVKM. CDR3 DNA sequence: TGTGCCAGCGGGAAGGACGGCTACGAGCAGTACTTC. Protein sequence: CASGKDGYEQYF. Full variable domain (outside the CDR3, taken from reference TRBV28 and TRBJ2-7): DVKVTQSSRYLVKRTGEKVFLECVQDMDHENMFWYRQDPGLGLRLIYFSYDVKMKEKGDIPEGYSVSREKKERFSLILESASTNQTSMYLCASGKDGYEQYFGPGTRLTVT.

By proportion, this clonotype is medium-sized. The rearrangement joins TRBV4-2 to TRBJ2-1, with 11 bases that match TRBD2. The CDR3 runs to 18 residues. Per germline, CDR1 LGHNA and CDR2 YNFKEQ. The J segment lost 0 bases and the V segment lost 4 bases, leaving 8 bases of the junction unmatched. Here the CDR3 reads CASSPGSGGGISYNEQFF. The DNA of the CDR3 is TGTGCCAGCAGCCCCGGTAGCGGGGGGGGCATCTCCTACAATGAGCAGTTCTTC.

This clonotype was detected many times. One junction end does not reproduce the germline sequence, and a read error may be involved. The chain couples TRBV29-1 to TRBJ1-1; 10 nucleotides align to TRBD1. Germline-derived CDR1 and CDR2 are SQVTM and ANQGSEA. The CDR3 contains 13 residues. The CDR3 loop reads CSTKGQGNTEVFF. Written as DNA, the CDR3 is TGCAGCACTAAGGGACAGGGGAACACTGAAGTTTTCTTT.

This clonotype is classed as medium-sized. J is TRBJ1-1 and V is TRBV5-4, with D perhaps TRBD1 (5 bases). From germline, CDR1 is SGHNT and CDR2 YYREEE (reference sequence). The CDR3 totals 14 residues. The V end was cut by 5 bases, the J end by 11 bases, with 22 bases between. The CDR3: CASRISRDSRRAFF. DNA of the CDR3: TGTGCCAGCAGGATCTCCCGGGACTCTAGGAGGGCTTTCTTT.

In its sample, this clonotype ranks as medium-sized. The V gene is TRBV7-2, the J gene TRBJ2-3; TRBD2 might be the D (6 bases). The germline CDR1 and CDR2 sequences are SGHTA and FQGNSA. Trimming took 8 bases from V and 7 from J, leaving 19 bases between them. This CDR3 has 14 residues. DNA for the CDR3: TGTGCCAGCCAAGAAGAGCCTAGCGCGAATACGCAGTATTTT. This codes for CASQEEPSANTQYF.

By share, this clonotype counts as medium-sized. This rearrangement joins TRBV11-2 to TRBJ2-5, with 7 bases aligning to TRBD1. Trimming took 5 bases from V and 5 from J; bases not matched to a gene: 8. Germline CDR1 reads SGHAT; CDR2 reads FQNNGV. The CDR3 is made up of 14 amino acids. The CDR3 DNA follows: TGTGCCAGCAGCCCCCCCACAGGGGAGGAGACCCAGTACTTC. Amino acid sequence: CASSPPTGEETQYF.

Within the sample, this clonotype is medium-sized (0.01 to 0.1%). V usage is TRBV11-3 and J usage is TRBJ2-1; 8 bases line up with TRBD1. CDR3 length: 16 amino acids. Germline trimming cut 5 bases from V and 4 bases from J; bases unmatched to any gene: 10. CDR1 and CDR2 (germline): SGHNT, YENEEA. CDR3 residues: CASSPSGQGLYNEQFF. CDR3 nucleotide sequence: TGTGCCAGCAGCCCCTCCGGACAGGGCCTATACAATGAGCAGTTCTTC.